The rows below give T cell receptor beta chains drawn from one sample of a study of beta chain features in type 1 diabetes. The table came from immunoSEQ multiplex PCR; TCRdb's copy has only in-frame clones and leaves some out. This sample carries under 850,000 clones, 10% to 15% of them seen once, and the ten largest clones take 0.02% to 0.025%. Input material: naive CD4+ T cells from blood. The receptors were sampled from a young man with type 1 diabetes. CDR3s include the opening cysteine and the closing phenylalanine or tryptophan. D genes are given only for firm matches. Size tells how often a clone was seen (once, few, many) or the class of an expanded clone, and some rows leave it out.

>TRBJ1-1|TRBV4-2|NA|NA
CASSQEFTEVNTEAFF
TGTGCCAGCAGCCAAGAGTTTACAGAAGTGAACACTGAAGCTTTCTTT
>TRBJ1-5|TRBV28|few|NA
CASSSRDQPQHF
TGTGCCAGCAGTTCCCGAGATCAGCCCCAGCATTTT
>TRBJ1-1|TRBV21-1|NA|NA
CASSQAAGRTCGVNTEAFF
TGTGCCAGCAGCCAGGCGGCAGGTCGTACCTGTGGTGTGAACACTGAAGCTTTCTTT
>TRBJ2-2|TRBV11-3|few|NA
CASSFLTGELFF
TGTGCCAGCAGCTTCCTTACCGGGGAGCTGTTTTTT
>TRBJ2-7|TRBV7-9|NA|NA
CASSLDTSYEQYF
TGTGCCAGCAGCTTGGACACTTCCTACGAGCAGTACTTC
>TRBJ1-4|TRBV14|few|NA
CASSPSLGEKLFF
TGTGCCAGCAGTCCATCCCTGGGCGAAAAACTGTTTTTT
>TRBJ2-7|TRBV19|few|NA
CASSVQGGYEQYF
TGTGCCAGTAGCGTGCAGGGCGGTTACGAGCAGTACTTC
>TRBJ2-1|TRBV18|few|TRBD1
CASSRQTTGGDEQFF
TGTGCCAGCTCACGGCAAACGACAGGGGGCGATGAGCAGTTCTTC
>TRBJ2-1|TRBV10-3|few|NA
CAISEEQFDEQFF
TGTGCCATCAGTGAGGAACAGTTCGATGAGCAGTTCTTC
>TRBJ2-7|TRBV5-4|NA|NA
CASSHSGTTYEQYF
TGTGCCAGCAGCCACTCGGGCACCACCTACGAGCAGTACTTC
>TRBJ2-1|TRBV30|NA|TRBD1
CAWEDRGGRNEQFF
TGTGCCTGGGAGGACAGGGGGGGACGGAATGAGCAGTTCTTC
>TRBJ1-4|TRBV5-1|NA|TRBD1
CASAVDSGGDEKLFF
TGCGCCAGCGCCGTTGATTCAGGGGGCGATGAAAAACTGTTTTTT
>TRBJ2-7|TRBV6-5|NA|NA
CASRRGVTYEQYF
TGTGCCAGCCGAAGGGGCGTCACCTACGAGCAGTACTTC
>TRBJ2-5|TRBV7-2|few|TRBD2
CASSPRGSGGQETQYF
TGTGCCAGCAGCCCCAGGGGTAGCGGGGGACAAGAGACCCAGTACTTC
>TRBJ1-1|TRBV18|NA|TRBD1
CASSVGQPRTTEAFF
TGTGCCAGCTCCGTGGGACAGCCGAGGACCACTGAAGCTTTCTTT
>TRBJ1-1|TRBV28|NA|TRBD1
CASSPPGQGPWGAFF
TGTGCCAGCAGTCCTCCGGGACAGGGGCCCTGGGGAGCTTTCTTT
>TRBJ1-3|TRBV29-1|few|TRBD1
CSVGQGVTGNTIYF
TGCAGCGTTGGACAGGGAGTCACTGGAAACACCATATATTTT
>TRBJ2-1|TRBV6-5|NA|NA
CASSYGGGSNEQFF
TGTGCCAGCAGTTACGGCGGGGGCAGTAATGAGCAGTTCTTC
>TRBJ1-2|TRBV6-5|NA|NA
CASSYSGGPDTF
TGTGCCAGCAGTTACTCGGGGGGGCCTGACACCTTC
>TRBJ1-1|TRBV11-2|NA|NA
CASSFKTPGEAFF
TGTGCCAGCAGCTTTAAAACCCCGGGCGAAGCTTTCTTT
>TRBJ2-5|TRBV29-1|NA|NA
CSVVPGETQYF
TGCAGCGTTGTGCCCGGAGAGACCCAGTACTTC
>TRBJ1-1|TRBV10-3|NA|NA
CAISDPRGLTEAFF
TGTGCCATCAGTGACCCCAGGGGCTTAACTGAAGCTTTCTTT
>TRBJ1-4|TRBV6-6|few|TRBD1
CASSLGQGNEKLFF
TGTGCCAGCAGTTTGGGACAGGGTAATGAAAAACTGTTTTTT
>TRBJ2-1|TRBV7-6|NA|NA
CASSLAVTSSYNEQFF
TGTGCCAGCAGCTTAGCCGTTACCTCCTCCTACAATGAGCAGTTCTTC